This T cell receptor beta chain comes out of a study of cytomegalovirus exposure and HLA in healthy donors. Across the whole study: A later analysis reported the same platform for the 110 or so validation repertoires and the roughly 670 first-cohort repertoires.

Study observations and caveats: Investigators reported 164 TCR beta chains as tied to cytomegalovirus. Rare TCR sequences dominated, though some public TCRs recurred in many donors.

V lost 2 bases, J lost 0 bases, and 11 bases lay in between. This CDR3 comprises 16 residues. Looked up from germline, CDR1 is MNHEY and CDR2 is SMNVEV (reference sequence). TCRdb keeps only in-frame clones here, not all; method: immunoSEQ multiplex PCR. The sample includes approximately 280,000 clones, 65% to 90% of them seen just once. As to this clone: Antigen: not known.

The donors were part of the roughly 130-subject validation cohort, which stood apart from the approximately 670-subject first cohort. This chain uses TRBV27 with TRBJ2-1; D is ambiguous. This receptor was obtained from a woman between 18 and 29 years old in good health and CMV-seronegative. The sample taken for sequencing was PBMCs. The CDR3 sequence is CASSLGALSSYNEQFF. The CDR3 nucleotides are TGTGCCAGCAGTTTAGGAGCTTTGAGCTCCTACAATGAGCAGTTCTTC.